The following is a TCR beta chain sequence with its context. The target antigen is unknown. TCRdb re-called the RT-PCR reads through MiXCR, storing one row per CDR3 protein. The data hold more than 600,000 distinct CDR3 sequences, with approximately 18% observed a single time. This sample is part of a study of response to subunit inactivated influenza vaccine. The CDR3 totals 15 residues. From germline, CDR1 is DFQATT and CDR2 SNEGSKA (reference sequence). The ends were cut back, 5 bases at V and 3 bases at J, with 20 bases in the middle. The study, taken as a whole, reports: The authors put forward the suggestion that each seasonal influenza vaccination may bring in only a limited number of new T cells.

This TCR derives from a man in his fifties who received an inactivated influenza vaccine. Sequencing was performed on PBMCs from blood, taken about 5 days after vaccination. The chain joins TRBV20-1 to TRBJ2-7; perhaps TRBD1 as D (6 bases). DNA for the CDR3: TGCAGTGCTGATGAGGGAGATACAGGGAGCTACGAGCAGTACTTC. Translated, it gives CSADEGDTGSYEQYF.